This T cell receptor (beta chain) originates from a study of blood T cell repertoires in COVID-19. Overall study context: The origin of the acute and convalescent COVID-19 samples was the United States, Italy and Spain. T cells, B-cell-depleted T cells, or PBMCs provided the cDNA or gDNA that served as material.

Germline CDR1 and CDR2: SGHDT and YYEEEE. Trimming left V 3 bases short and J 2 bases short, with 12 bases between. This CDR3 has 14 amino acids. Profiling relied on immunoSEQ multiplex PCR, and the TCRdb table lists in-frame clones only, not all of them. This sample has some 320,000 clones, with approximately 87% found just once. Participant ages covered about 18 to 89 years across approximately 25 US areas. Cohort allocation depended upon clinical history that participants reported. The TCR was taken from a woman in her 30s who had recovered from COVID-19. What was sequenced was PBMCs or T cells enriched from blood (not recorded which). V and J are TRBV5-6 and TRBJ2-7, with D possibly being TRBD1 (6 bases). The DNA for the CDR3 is TGTGCCAGCAGCTCCGGGACAAATACCTACGAGCAGTACTTC. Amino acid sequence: CASSSGTNTYEQYF.